The 23 T cell receptor beta chains below come from one sample, sequenced in a study of cytomegalovirus exposure and HLA in healthy donors. Here immunoSEQ multiplex PCR was the method, and the copy in TCRdb shows in-frame clones only, minus some. The sample consists of over 150,000 clones, around 84% of them appearing once. Sequenced sample: PBMCs. The receptors were gathered from a human donor in good health.

This clone was counted at least ten times. V usage is TRBV19 and J usage is TRBJ1-1; 9 nucleotides line up with TRBD1. The ends lost 7 bases at V and 3 bases at J; junction bases unmatched: 6. The CDR3 sequence is 14 residues long. Germline lookup yields CDR1 LNHDA and CDR2 SQIVND (reference sequence). The CDR3 DNA sequence: TGTGCCAGTACTGACAGGGGGTTGGACACTGAAGCTTTCTTT. It encodes CASTDRGLDTEAFF.

The chain has TRBV11-2 and TRBJ2-1; D possibly corresponds to TRBD2 (5 bases). CDR3 length: 13 amino acids. In germline, CDR1 is SGHAT, CDR2 FQNNGV. V lost 5 bases and J 5 bases, leaving 10 bases between the germline ends. CDR3 protein: CASSRTRDNEQFF. Here the CDR3 DNA reads TGTGCCAGCAGCCGAACTAGGGACAATGAGCAGTTCTTC.

The CDR3 sequence is CASSLNLYGYTF. CDR3 in DNA: TGTGCCAGCAGCTTAAACTTATATGGCTACACCTTC. The gene calls are TRBV7-8 and TRBJ1-2; D gene uncertain. The CDR3 is 12 residues long. V was cut by 2 bases and J by 5 bases, with 6 bases left in between. The V gene's germline CDR1 is SGHVS and CDR2 FQNEAQ.

This clone is a singleton in its sample. The chain couples TRBV10-2 to TRBJ2-7, with D possibly being TRBD2 (6 bases). There are 11 residues in the CDR3. From germline, CDR1 is WSHSY and CDR2 SAAADI. With 7 bases removed from V and 11 bases from J, the gap between germline ends came to 15 bases. In DNA, the CDR3 is TGCGCCAGCAACGGTGGGGGGACGAAGTACTTC. Translated: CASNGGGTKYF.

This chain connects TRBV4-3 to TRBJ2-2, with D perhaps TRBD1 (6 bases). The CDR3 covers 15 residues. V was shortened by 4 bases and J by 6 bases, with 15 bases between the two germline ends. The germline V gene encodes CDR1 LGHNA and CDR2 YSLEER. This chain's CDR3 is CASSRVQGVPGELFF. In DNA form, the CDR3 reads TGCGCCAGCAGCCGGGTACAGGGAGTACCCGGGGAGCTGTTTTTT.

The CDR3 loop is CASSPHRGRMNTEAFF. CDR3 DNA: TGTGCCAGCAGCCCGCACAGGGGCAGGATGAACACTGAAGCTTTCTTT. The chain is built from TRBV7-3 and TRBJ1-1; 7 nucleotides align to TRBD1. V gave up 5 bases and J gave up 0 bases; unmatched junction bases: 9. The CDR3 spans 16 residues. Germline V CDR1 and CDR2: SGHTA, FQGTGA.

The chain couples TRBV6-5 to TRBJ2-1; 7 positions match TRBD2. The junction had 12 bases not matched to a gene; V was cut back by 11 bases and J by 5 bases. In germline, CDR1 is MNHEY, CDR2 SVGAGI. This CDR3 contains 14 residues. The CDR3 DNA sequence: TGTGCCTCGGGGAGGGGCAGGGCAGACAATGAGCAGTTCTTC. This translates into CASGRGRADNEQFF.

The V gene is TRBV28, the J gene TRBJ2-7; perhaps TRBD2 as D (6 bases). CDR3 length: 16 amino acids. Trimming took off 6 bases at V and 3 bases at J, with 21 bases between the two ends. The germline CDR1 and CDR2 sequences are MDHEN and SYDVKM. In DNA form, the CDR3 reads TGTGCCAGCAGCGTTAGTTTATTTGTGGGGGGCTACGAGCAGTACTTC. Translation gives CASSVSLFVGGYEQYF. The full variable domain, completed using reference TRBV28 and TRBJ2-7, is DVKVTQSSRYLVKRTGEKVFLECVQDMDHENMFWYRQDPGLGLRLIYFSYDVKMKEKGDIPEGYSVSREKKERFSLILESASTNQTSMYLCASSVSLFVGGYEQYFGPGTRLTVT.

The rearrangement links TRBV7-6 to TRBJ2-7, with 7 bases identical to TRBD1. This CDR3 has 16 residues. From germline, CDR1 is SGHVS and CDR2 FNYEAQ. Trimming removed 5 bases from V and 7 bases from J; junction bases left unmatched: 17. The CDR3 protein is CASSTHRDSSTKEQYF. DNA for the CDR3: TGTGCCAGCAGCACACACCGGGACAGTTCTACGAAGGAGCAGTACTTC.

For this clone: Other DNA sequences of this sample code for an identical CDR3. This chain connects TRBV6-1 to TRBJ2-3; the D is unclear. This CDR3 is built from 14 residues. Germline V lookup: CDR1 MNHNS, CDR2 SASEGT. Trimming cost V 1 base and J 0 bases, with 5 bases left between them. The CDR3 DNA is TGTGCCAGCAGTGAAGGGAGAAGCACAGATACGCAGTATTTT. Encoded protein: CASSEGRSTDTQYF.

The chain uses TRBV7-3 and TRBJ2-1, with a tentative D call TRBD1 (5 bases). This CDR3 region has 15 residues. V was shortened by 4 bases and J by 3 bases, with 13 bases between the two germline ends. The germline V gene has CDR1 SGHTA and CDR2 FQGTGA. CDR3 amino acids: CASSSQGKGYNEQFF. DNA for the CDR3: TGTGCCAGCAGCTCCCAGGGAAAGGGCTACAATGAGCAGTTCTTC.

The CDR3 region is CASSPTGNSPLHF. In DNA, the CDR3 is TGTGCCAGCAGTCCTACAGGGAACTCACCCCTCCACTTT. The J gene is TRBJ1-6, the V gene TRBV7-9, with D tentatively TRBD1 (6 bases). Germline V gene data show CDR1 as SEHNR and CDR2 as FQNEAQ (reference sequence). The CDR3 is 13 residues long. Trimming removed 6 bases at V and 10 bases at J, with 13 bases between.

V gene TRBV5-1 combines with J gene TRBJ2-3, with TRBD1 as a possible D gene (6 bases). The germline CDR1 and CDR2 sequences are SGHRS and YFSETQ. CDR3 length: 13 amino acids. Trimming left V 4 bases short and J 4 bases short, with 10 bases between. CDR3 amino acids: CASSIGGPDTQYF. CDR3 nucleotide sequence: TGCGCCAGCAGCATAGGGGGTCCAGATACGCAGTATTTT.

The rearrangement joins TRBV9 to TRBJ2-7, with 8 nucleotides matching TRBD1. The junction had 12 bases not matched to a gene; V was cut back by 3 bases and J by 7 bases. Looked up from germline, CDR1 is SGDLS and CDR2 is YYNGEE. The CDR3 runs 15 residues. This chain's CDR3 is CASSAGTGYPGEQYF. CDR3 coding DNA: TGTGCCAGCAGCGCCGGGACAGGTTACCCGGGGGAGCAGTACTTC.

In its sample, this clone was seen a few times. V and J are TRBV4-1 and TRBJ2-7, with 9 bases matching TRBD2. Germline lookup yields CDR1 MGHRA and CDR2 YSYEKL. Trimming cost V 6 bases and J 7 bases; bases outside gene matches: 10. The CDR3 spans 14 residues. The CDR3 coding sequence is TGCGCCAGCAGTCAGCGGGAGGTCAACCTGGAGCAGTACTTC. This sequence encodes CASSQREVNLEQYF.

The genes are TRBV5-1 and TRBJ1-3; D perhaps matches TRBD1 (5 bases). V lost 0 bases, J lost 2 bases, and 12 bases lay in between. The germline V gene has CDR1 SGHRS and CDR2 YFSETQ. The CDR3 covers 16 residues. CDR3 sequence reads: CASSLAGGEAGNTIYF. The CDR3 DNA reads TGCGCCAGCAGCTTGGCCGGGGGAGAGGCTGGAAACACCATATATTTT.

V usage is TRBV5-1 and J usage is TRBJ2-5; D is ambiguous. Germline V gene sequence: CDR1 SGHRS, CDR2 YFSETQ. The CDR3 has 13 amino acids. V was trimmed by 5 bases and J by 1 base, leaving 9 bases between them. The CDR3 bases are TGCGCCAGCAGTGGGCAGGTCCAAGAGACCCAGTACTTC. Protein product: CASSGQVQETQYF.

V is TRBV5-4 and J is TRBJ1-2, with 9 bases lining up with TRBD1. This CDR3 region has 14 residues. The junction had 3 bases not matched to a gene; V was cut back by 1 base and J by 5 bases. Germline lookup yields CDR1 SGHNT and CDR2 YYREEE (reference sequence). CDR3 in amino acids: CASSLTGGRYGYTF. In nucleotides, the CDR3 is TGTGCCAGCAGCTTGACAGGGGGCAGGTATGGCTACACCTTC.

The V and J genes are TRBV18 and TRBJ2-7, with 7 bases fitting TRBD1. From germline, CDR1 is KGHSH and CDR2 LQKENI. There are 14 residues in the CDR3. With 5 bases clipped from V and 0 bases from J, the junction kept 4 bases outside the gene matches. The CDR3 reads CASSWGQHSYEQYF. For the CDR3, the DNA is TGTGCCAGCTCATGGGGACAGCACTCCTACGAGCAGTACTTC.

The chain joins TRBV5-1 to TRBJ1-5; 9 nucleotides align to TRBD1. The V and J ends lost 9 bases and 0 bases, in that order; junction bases with no gene match: 10. CDR3 length: 16 residues. Germline V gene sequence: CDR1 SGHRS, CDR2 YFSETQ. The CDR3 loop is CAIPTRTGDSNQPQHF. The DNA of the CDR3 is TGCGCCATCCCAACTCGGACAGGGGATAGCAATCAGCCCCAGCATTTT.

The chain is built from TRBV5-1 and TRBJ2-5; D remains ambiguous. Trimming stripped 5 bases from V and 5 bases from J, with 13 bases between. Germline V gene data show CDR1 as SGHRS and CDR2 as YFSETQ. This CDR3 is 13 amino acids long. The DNA for the CDR3 is TGCGCCAGCAGGAACTCAGGTTCGGAGACCCAGTACTTC. As protein: CASRNSGSETQYF.

This chain joins TRBV6-6 and TRBJ2-7; maybe TRBD2 (5 bases). V gave up 6 bases and J gave up 5 bases, with 23 bases separating them. The CDR3 has 16 residues. CDR1 and CDR2 (germline): MNHNY, SVGAGI (reference sequence). The CDR3 DNA sequence: TGTGCCAGCAGCCCGAGGGCTGGATATGGCGATAACGAGCAGTACTTC. As protein: CASSPRAGYGDNEQYF.

V usage is TRBV2 and J usage is TRBJ1-1; TRBD1 agrees at 9 bases. Germline V lookup: CDR1 SNHLY, CDR2 FYNNEI. V was clipped by 1 base and J by 4 bases; unmatched bases: 1. This CDR3 is 14 amino acids long. The CDR3: CASSEETGGTEAFF. CDR3 in DNA: TGTGCCAGCAGTGAAGAGACAGGGGGCACTGAAGCTTTCTTT. Drawing the rest from reference TRBV2 and TRBJ1-1, the complete variable domain is EPEVTQTPSHQVTQMGQEVILRCVPISNHLYFYWYRQILGQKVEFLVSFYNNEISEKSEIFDDQFSVERPDGSNFTLKIRSTKLEDSAMYFCASSEETGGTEAFFGQGTRLTVV.